The 6 T cell receptor beta chains below all came from one sample that was sequenced in a study of PD-1 blockade in mismatch repair-deficient tumors (dated by TCRdb to 2016 to 2017). Library prep was done by the immunoSEQ multiplex PCR assay. TCRdb obtained this table from immuneACCESS and retained in-frame rearrangements with V and J assigned. These tables miss some clones; where compared with another copy, unresolved V genes account for less than half of the shortfall, and the remainder is unexplained. In all, the sample holds about 79,000 clones, and roughly 80% of those were seen once. The ten top clones hold approximately 5% of the sample. This specimen was peripheral blood, taken 44 weeks after starting pembrolizumab. The receptors come from an adult with mismatch repair-deficient cancer.

The chain links TRBV5-8 to TRBJ1-4, with 7 bases identical to TRBD1. Looked up from germline, CDR1 is SGHTS and CDR2 is YDEGEE. V dropped 1 base and J dropped 8; count of bases not matched to a gene: 5. CDR3 length equals 14 residues. The CDR3 coding sequence is TGTGCCAGCAGCTTGCGACAGGGTAACGAAAAACTGTTTTTT. This gives the protein CASSLRQGNEKLFF.

V gene TRBV9 combines with J gene TRBJ2-3; 7 nucleotides align to TRBD2. CDR3 length: 15 amino acids. J lost 7 bases, V lost 0 bases, and 8 bases had no gene match. Germline values: CDR1 SGDLS, CDR2 YYNGEE. CDR3 loop: CASSVGETSRNTQYF. The CDR3, as DNA: TGTGCCAGCAGCGTAGGGGAGACTAGCAGAAATACGCAGTATTTT.

The chain joins TRBV5-1 to TRBJ2-3, with TRBD1 matching over 9 bases. Germline lookup yields CDR1 SGHRS and CDR2 YFSETQ. CDR3 length: 14 amino acids. The junction had 6 bases not matched to a gene; V was cut back by 5 bases and J by 5 bases. CDR3 amino acids: CASSRDRAGDTQYF. The CDR3 region has the DNA TGCGCCAGCAGTCGGGACAGGGCCGGAGATACGCAGTATTTT. The variable domain in full, completed from reference TRBV5-1 and TRBJ2-3, reads KAGVTQTPRYLIKTRGQQVTLSCSPISGHRSVSWYQQTPGQGLQFLFEYFSETQRNKGNFPGRFSGRQFSNSRSEMNVSTLELGDSALYLCASSRDRAGDTQYFGPGTRLTVL.

This chain's CDR3 is CASSYGRGSGELFF. DNA for the CDR3: TGTGCCAGCAGCTACGGCAGGGGATCCGGGGAGCTGTTTTTT. The chain uses TRBV27 and TRBJ2-2; TRBD1 might be the D (6 bases). Germline CDR1 is MNHEY and CDR2 is SMNVEV (reference sequence). The CDR3 length is 14 residues. Trimming cost V 6 bases and J 6 bases, with 14 bases left between them.

A note on this clone: At one end, the junction sequence differs from germline, possibly due to a read error. V gene TRBV25-1 combines with J gene TRBJ2-6; the D call may be TRBD1 or TRBD2 (5 bases each). CDR1 MGHDK and CDR2 SYGVNS come from the germline V gene. The CDR3 extends over 17 amino acids. CDR3 coding DNA: TGTGCCAGCAGTGAATCTATGGGGACGGCTGGCGCCAACGTCCTGACTTTC. Encoded protein: CASSESMGTAGANVLTF. Full variable domain (rest looked up from reference TRBV25-1 and TRBJ2-6): EADIYQTPRYLVIGTGKKITLECSQTMGHDKMYWYQQDPGMELHLIHYSYGVNSTEKGDLSSESTVSRIRTEHFPLTLESARPSHTSQYLCASSESMGTAGANVLTFGAGSRLTVL.

The CDR3 is CSASADTQYF. The CDR3 nucleotides read TGCAGTGCTAGTGCGGATACGCAGTATTTT. The genes are TRBV20-1 and TRBJ2-3; unclear D gene. The germline V gene has CDR1 DFQATT and CDR2 SNEGSKA (reference sequence). The CDR3 has 10 residues. The V end was cut by 3 bases, the J end by 6 bases, with 4 bases between.